This T cell receptor beta chain was captured in a study of T cells in Graves' hyperthyroidism and ophthalmopathy. With 5 bases removed from V and 4 bases from J, the gap between germline ends came to 9 bases. The CDR3 runs 13 residues. Germline CDR1 and CDR2: LNHDA and SQIVND (reference sequence). In its sample, this clonotype was seen many times. RNA transcripts gave rise to amplified TCR beta CDR3 regions. In the first-round RT-PCR of the TCR CDR3, the HTBI primer set was used. Via MiXCR, TCRdb re-called the multiplex PCR reads, giving one row per CDR3 protein. The sample contains 450,000 to 650,000 distinct CDR3 sequences, 20% to 25% of which appear only once.

This receptor was obtained from a man aged 18 to 29 with Graves' hyperthyroidism. The chain uses TRBV19 and TRBJ1-5; D uncertain. The sample consisted of blood. DNA for the CDR3: TGTGCCAGTAGTGAACAACTAAATCAGCCCCAGCATTTT. Translation gives CASSEQLNQPQHF.